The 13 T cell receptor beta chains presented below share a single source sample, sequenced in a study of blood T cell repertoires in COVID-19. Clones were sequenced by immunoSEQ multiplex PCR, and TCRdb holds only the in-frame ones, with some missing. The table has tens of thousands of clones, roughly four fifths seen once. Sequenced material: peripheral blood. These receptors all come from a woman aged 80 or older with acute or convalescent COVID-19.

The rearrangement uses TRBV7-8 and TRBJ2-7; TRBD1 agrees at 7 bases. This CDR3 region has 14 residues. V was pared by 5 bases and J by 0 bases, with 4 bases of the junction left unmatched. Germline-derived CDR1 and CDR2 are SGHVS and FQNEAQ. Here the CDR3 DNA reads TGTGCCAGCAGCCGCCGGGACAGCTCCTACGAGCAGTACTTC. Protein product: CASSRRDSSYEQYF.

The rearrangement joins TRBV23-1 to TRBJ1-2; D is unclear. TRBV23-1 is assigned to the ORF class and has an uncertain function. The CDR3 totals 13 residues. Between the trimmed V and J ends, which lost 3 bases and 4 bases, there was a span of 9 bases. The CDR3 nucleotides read TGCGCCAGCAGTCATAGTCCGTCCTATGGCTACACCTTC. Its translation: CASSHSPSYGYTF.

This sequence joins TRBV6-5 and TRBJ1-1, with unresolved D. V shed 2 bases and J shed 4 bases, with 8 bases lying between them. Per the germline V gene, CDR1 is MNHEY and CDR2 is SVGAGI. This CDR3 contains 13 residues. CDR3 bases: TGTGCCAGCAGTTACGACACCAGCACTGAAGCTTTCTTT. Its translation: CASSYDTSTEAFF.

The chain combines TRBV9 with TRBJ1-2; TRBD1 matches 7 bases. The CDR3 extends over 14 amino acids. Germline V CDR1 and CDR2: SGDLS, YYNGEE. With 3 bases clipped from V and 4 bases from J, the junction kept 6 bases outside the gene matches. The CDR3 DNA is TGTGCCAGCAGCGCAAAGGGACAGACCTATGGCTACACCTTC. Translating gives CASSAKGQTYGYTF.

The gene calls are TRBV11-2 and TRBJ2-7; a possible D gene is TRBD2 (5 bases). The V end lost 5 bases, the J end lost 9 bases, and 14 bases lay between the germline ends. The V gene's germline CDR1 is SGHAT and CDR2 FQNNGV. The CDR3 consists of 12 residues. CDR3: CASSELGYGQYF. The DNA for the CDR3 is TGTGCCAGCAGCGAACTAGGATATGGGCAGTACTTC.

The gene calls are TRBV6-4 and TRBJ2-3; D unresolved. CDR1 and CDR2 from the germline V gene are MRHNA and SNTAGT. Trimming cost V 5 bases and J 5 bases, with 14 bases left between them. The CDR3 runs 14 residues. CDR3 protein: CASSFLAGRDTQYF. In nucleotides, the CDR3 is TGTGCCAGCAGTTTTCTCGCTGGGCGAGATACGCAGTATTTT.

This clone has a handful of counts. The CDR3 sequence is CASNGDRVAEAFF. DNA of the CDR3: TGTGCCAGCAATGGGGACAGGGTCGCTGAAGCTTTCTTT. V is TRBV25-1 and J is TRBJ1-1, with TRBD1 identical over 9 bases. The CDR3 consists of 13 residues. V was clipped by 7 bases and J by 6 bases; unmatched bases: 6. Per germline, CDR1 MGHDK and CDR2 SYGVNS.

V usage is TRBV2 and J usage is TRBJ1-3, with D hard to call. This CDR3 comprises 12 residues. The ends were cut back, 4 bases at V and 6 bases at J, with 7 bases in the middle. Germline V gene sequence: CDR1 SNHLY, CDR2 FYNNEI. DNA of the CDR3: TGTGCCAGCAGTGTTTTATTAAACACCATATATTTT. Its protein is CASSVLLNTIYF. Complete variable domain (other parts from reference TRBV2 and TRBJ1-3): EPEVTQTPSHQVTQMGQEVILRCVPISNHLYFYWYRQILGQKVEFLVSFYNNEISEKSEIFDDQFSVERPDGSNFTLKIRSTKLEDSAMYFCASSVLLNTIYFGEGSWLTVV.

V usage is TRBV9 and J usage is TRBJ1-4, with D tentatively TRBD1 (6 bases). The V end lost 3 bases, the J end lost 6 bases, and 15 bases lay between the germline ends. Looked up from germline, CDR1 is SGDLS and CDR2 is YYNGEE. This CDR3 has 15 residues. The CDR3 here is CASSASGTRDEKLFF. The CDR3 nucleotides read TGTGCCAGCAGCGCCTCAGGGACACGGGATGAAAAACTGTTTTTT.

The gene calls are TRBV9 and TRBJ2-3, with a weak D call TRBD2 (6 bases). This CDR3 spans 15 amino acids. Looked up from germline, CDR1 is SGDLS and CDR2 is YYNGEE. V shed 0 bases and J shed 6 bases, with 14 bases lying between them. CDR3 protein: CASSVGDGRGDTQYF. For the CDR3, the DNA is TGTGCCAGCAGCGTAGGTGACGGGAGAGGCGATACGCAGTATTTT.

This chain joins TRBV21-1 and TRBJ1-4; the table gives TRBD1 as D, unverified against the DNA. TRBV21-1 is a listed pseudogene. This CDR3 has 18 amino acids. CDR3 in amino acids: CASSKKGIALGGHEKLFF. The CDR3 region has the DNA TGTGCCAGCAGCAAAAAGGGAATCGCTCTAGGGGGCCATGAAAAACTGTTTTTT.

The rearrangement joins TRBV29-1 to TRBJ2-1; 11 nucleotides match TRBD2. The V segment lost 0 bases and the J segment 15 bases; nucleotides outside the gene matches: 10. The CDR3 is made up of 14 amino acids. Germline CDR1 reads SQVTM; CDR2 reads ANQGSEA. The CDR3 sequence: CSVEDRLAGRGTFF. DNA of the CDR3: TGCAGCGTTGAAGATCGACTAGCGGGAAGGGGTACGTTCTTC.

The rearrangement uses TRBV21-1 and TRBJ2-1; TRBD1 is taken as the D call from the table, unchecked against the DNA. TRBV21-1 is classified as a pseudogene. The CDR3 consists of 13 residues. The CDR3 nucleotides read TGTGCCAGCAGCTTCGGGGACACGTGTGAGCAGTTCTTC. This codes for CASSFGDTCEQFF.